This entry describes one TCR beta chain. Its antigen remains unidentified. This sample was included in a study of CXCR3-negative and CXCR3-positive naive CD8 T cells. Study conclusions and caveats: In both naive subsets diversity was comparably high, whereas memory CD8+ cells showed much lower diversity. Partly lower CXCR3 expression followed cryopreservation, and most assays relied on fresh PBMCs.

Via 5' RACE with UMI labels, TRB cDNA libraries were prepared. TCRdb reanalyzed the 5' RACE reads and collapses them to one entry per CDR3 protein, without DNA. Its clone listing holds approximately 52,000 distinct CDR3 sequences. The germline V gene encodes CDR1 LNHDA and CDR2 SQIVND (reference sequence). This CDR3 region has 14 residues. The chain has TRBV19 and TRBJ2-5; TCRdb's assignment of TRBD1 cannot be checked, as there is no DNA. Sequencing was performed on memory CD8+ T cells from blood. The sequence derives from a human donor in good health. Some clones in this sample may be carry-over from other donors' samples. The CDR3: CASSPGRIQETQYF. The variable domain in full, with the rest retrieved from reference TRBV19 and TRBJ2-5, is DGGITQSPKYLFRKEGQNVTLSCEQNLNHDAMYWYRQDPGQGLRLIYYSQIVNDFQKGDIAEGYSVSREKKESFPLTVTSAQKNPTAFYLCASSPGRIQETQYFGPGTRLLVL.